Shown below are 23 T cell receptor beta chains from a single sample sequenced in a study of blood T cell repertoires in COVID-19. Produced via immunoSEQ multiplex PCR; TCRdb's table is partial and in-frame only. This sample has 70,000 or so clones; 75% to 90% occur once, and the top ten carry around 13%. Sequenced input: peripheral blood. The origin of the receptors is a man aged 45-65 years with COVID-19, enrolled during active disease.

This chain joins TRBV28 and TRBJ1-1; no reliable D call. Germline V gene sequence: CDR1 MDHEN, CDR2 SYDVKM. V was trimmed by 6 bases and J by 3 bases, leaving 17 bases between them. This CDR3 has 15 residues. The CDR3 DNA reads TGTGCCAGCAGGCGCCGGAAGGAGGGAGACACTGAAGCTTTCTTT. This sequence encodes CASRRRKEGDTEAFF.

The chain links TRBV14 to TRBJ1-1, with D perhaps matching TRBD1 (5 bases). The CDR3 runs 14 residues. Germline CDR1 is SGHDN and CDR2 is FVKESK. Trimming took off 0 bases at V and 1 base at J, with 6 bases between the two ends. CDR3 sequence reads: CASSQEGGNTEAFF. The CDR3 bases are TGTGCCAGCAGCCAAGAGGGGGGGAACACTGAAGCTTTCTTT.

The chain uses TRBV19 and TRBJ2-7; 7 bases match TRBD2. CDR3 size: 14 residues. Trimming cost V 5 bases and J 3 bases; bases outside gene matches: 7. Per germline, CDR1 LNHDA and CDR2 SQIVND (reference sequence). The CDR3 spells CASSPEGLLYEQYF. The DNA of the CDR3 is TGTGCCAGTAGTCCGGAGGGACTACTCTACGAGCAGTACTTC.

The V and J genes are TRBV9 and TRBJ2-7; 8 nucleotides align to TRBD1. J was trimmed by 3 bases and V by 3 bases; bases with no gene match: 5. This CDR3 region has 14 residues. In germline, CDR1 is SGDLS, CDR2 YYNGEE. CDR3 nucleotides: TGTGCCAGCAGCGCCACCGGACAGGGCTACGAGCAGTACTTC. Translation gives CASSATGQGYEQYF.

This clone was counted only a few times. In DNA, the CDR3 is TGTGCCAGCAGTTTTCCGGGACAGGTTCCCTACGAGCAGTACTTC. Translated: CASSFPGQVPYEQYF. The chain couples TRBV6-6 to TRBJ2-7; 8 bases match TRBD1. Germline lookup yields CDR1 MNHNY and CDR2 SVGAGI (reference sequence). This CDR3 contains 15 residues. The V and J ends lost 4 bases and 2 bases, in that order; junction bases with no gene match: 7.

The chain combines TRBV20-1 with TRBJ1-5; D call uncertain. Germline CDR1 and CDR2: DFQATT and SNEGSKA (reference sequence). The CDR3 is made up of 11 amino acids. V lost 1 base, J lost 7 bases, and 5 bases lay in between. This CDR3 is CSARGGQPQHF. The CDR3 DNA reads TGCAGTGCTAGAGGAGGGCAGCCCCAGCATTTT.

The chain joins TRBV5-1 to TRBJ2-3, with 7 bases that match TRBD1. Germline V lookup: CDR1 SGHRS, CDR2 YFSETQ. Trimming cost V 2 bases and J 1 base; bases outside gene matches: 4. CDR3 length: 15 residues. CDR3 region: CASSLQGPGTDTQYF. In DNA form, the CDR3 reads TGCGCCAGCAGCTTACAGGGGCCGGGCACAGATACGCAGTATTTT.

The rearrangement joins TRBV4-3 to TRBJ2-1; 10 nucleotides line up with TRBD2. Trimming cost V 1 base and J 9 bases; bases outside gene matches: 9. The length of the CDR3 is 16 residues. Per the germline V gene, CDR1 is LGHNA and CDR2 is YSLEER. DNA of the CDR3: TGCGCCAGCAGCCAAGTGGTCAGCGGGAGGGCCGTTGAGCAGTTCTTC. This encodes CASSQVVSGRAVEQFF.

The chain uses TRBV6-4 and TRBJ2-3; 8 bases fit TRBD2. With 3 bases clipped from V and 5 bases from J, the junction kept 4 bases outside the gene matches. Germline CDR1 is MRHNA and CDR2 is SNTAGT. The CDR3 consists of 14 residues. The CDR3 spells CASSEAGGIDTQYF. The CDR3 DNA reads as TGTGCCAGCAGTGAGGCGGGAGGAATAGATACGCAGTATTTT.

This rearrangement joins TRBV20-1 to TRBJ2-1; 7 bases agree with TRBD2. V trimming: 6 bases; J trimming: 12 bases; junction bases outside the gene matches: 8. Germline CDR1 and CDR2: DFQATT and SNEGSKA (reference sequence). The CDR3 runs 11 residues. The CDR3 reads CSAPKTGGQFF. The CDR3 DNA is TGCAGTGCGCCCAAAACGGGAGGGCAGTTCTTC.

The rearrangement uses TRBV19 and TRBJ2-7; D perhaps matches TRBD2 (5 bases). The CDR3 consists of 11 residues. Germline values: CDR1 LNHDA, CDR2 SQIVND (reference sequence). The ends were cut back, 5 bases at V and 4 bases at J, with 6 bases in the middle. The CDR3 spells CASSRGYEQYF. The DNA for the CDR3 is TGTGCCAGTAGTCGGGGATACGAGCAGTACTTC.

J is TRBJ2-5 and V is TRBV28; 9 bases map to TRBD2. The V gene end was trimmed by 6 bases and the J gene end by 6 bases; junction bases not matched to a gene: 8. Germline V CDR1 and CDR2: MDHEN, SYDVKM. The CDR3 has 14 amino acids. CDR3 loop: CASRKREVAKTQYF. DNA for the CDR3: TGTGCCAGCAGGAAGCGGGAGGTGGCAAAGACCCAGTACTTC.

The rearrangement uses TRBV6-5 and TRBJ2-3; D uncertain. CDR1 is MNHEY and CDR2 is SVGAGI in the germline V gene. CDR3 size: 11 residues. The V gene lost 6 bases and the J gene lost 3 bases, with 4 bases spanning the gap. The CDR3 coding sequence is TGTGCCAGCAGCGTAACAGATACGCAGTATTTT. As protein: CASSVTDTQYF.

Written as DNA, the CDR3 is TGTGCCAGCACAAAACCGGGACTAGCGGGCCTGAACACCGGGGAGCTGTTTTTT. Translation gives CASTKPGLAGLNTGELFF. The chain recombines TRBV5-6 with TRBJ2-2; 12 bases line up with TRBD2. Germline CDR1 reads SGHDT; CDR2 reads YYEEEE. The CDR3 spans 18 residues. After removal of 6 bases from V and 1 base from J, the junction contained 10 bases not matched to a gene.

The chain uses TRBV18 and TRBJ2-1; TRBD2 agrees at 10 bases. With 4 bases clipped from V and 5 bases from J, the junction kept 5 bases outside the gene matches. In germline, CDR1 is KGHSH, CDR2 LQKENI. The length of the CDR3 is 15 residues. CDR3 bases: TGTGCCAGCTCACTCCCTAGCGGGAGAGACAATGAGCAGTTCTTC. It translates to CASSLPSGRDNEQFF.

The chain employs TRBV5-1 and TRBJ2-2; no reliable D call. This CDR3 comprises 13 residues. Trimming removed 0 bases at V and 4 bases at J, with 4 bases between. Germline assignment: CDR1 SGHRS and CDR2 YFSETQ. CDR3 DNA: TGCGCCAGCAGCTTGGGGCCCACCGGGGAGCTGTTTTTT. Protein: CASSLGPTGELFF. The full variable domain, rest sourced from reference TRBV5-1 and TRBJ2-2, is KAGVTQTPRYLIKTRGQQVTLSCSPISGHRSVSWYQQTPGQGLQFLFEYFSETQRNKGNFPGRFSGRQFSNSRSEMNVSTLELGDSALYLCASSLGPTGELFFGEGSRLTVL.

V and J are TRBV25-1 and TRBJ1-1; D possibly corresponds to TRBD1 (5 bases). The CDR3 contains 13 residues. Looked up from germline, CDR1 is MGHDK and CDR2 is SYGVNS. The germline V and J ends were trimmed by 2 bases and 5 bases, with 9 bases remaining between them. This CDR3 reads CASSEGAGTEAFF. CDR3 DNA: TGTGCCAGCAGTGAAGGGGCAGGGACTGAAGCTTTCTTT.

This clone was detected a few times. This rearrangement joins TRBV6-5 to TRBJ2-3, with 11 positions matching TRBD2. V trimming: 6 bases; J trimming: 6 bases; junction bases outside the gene matches: 5. The CDR3 sequence is 14 residues long. Per germline, CDR1 MNHEY and CDR2 SVGAGI. CDR3 protein: CASRVTSGTDTQYF. The CDR3, as DNA: TGTGCCAGCAGGGTGACTAGCGGGACTGATACGCAGTATTTT.

V and J are TRBV5-1 and TRBJ2-3, with D perhaps matching TRBD2 (6 bases). In germline, CDR1 is SGHRS, CDR2 YFSETQ. With 5 bases removed from V and 3 bases from J, the gap between germline ends came to 7 bases. The CDR3 length is 12 residues. In nucleotides, the CDR3 is TGCGCCAGCAGAGGACTAACAGATACGCAGTATTTT. Its translation: CASRGLTDTQYF.

The genes are TRBV7-2 and TRBJ2-7, with D possibly being TRBD2 (5 bases). The germline V and J ends were trimmed by 3 bases and 1 base, with 10 bases remaining between them. The CDR3 contains 14 residues. Germline V gene sequence: CDR1 SGHTA, CDR2 FQGNSA. CDR3 bases: TGTGCCAGCAGCTTGCAACCGGGGTCCTACGAGCAGTACTTC. It specifies CASSLQPGSYEQYF.

The rearrangement uses TRBV7-2 and TRBJ2-7; TRBD1 is a possible D gene (5 bases). Trimming left V 3 bases short and J 2 bases short, with 14 bases between. Germline V gene lookup returns CDR1 SGHTA and CDR2 FQGNSA. The CDR3 is made up of 15 amino acids. The CDR3 DNA reads TGTGCCAGCAGCTTCGACAGCACATTAACCTACGAGCAGTACTTC. Translating gives CASSFDSTLTYEQYF. Filled out from reference TRBV7-2 and TRBJ2-7, the complete variable domain reads GAGVSQSPSNKVTEKGKDVELRCDPISGHTALYWYRQSLGQGLEFLIYFQGNSAPDKSGLPSDRFSAERTGGSVSTLTIQRTQQEDSAVYLCASSFDSTLTYEQYFGPGTRLTVT.

V usage is TRBV28 and J usage is TRBJ2-5, with 7 bases that match TRBD2. This CDR3 region has 13 residues. Germline CDR1 is MDHEN and CDR2 is SYDVKM. Trimming removed 5 bases from V and 4 bases from J; junction bases left unmatched: 4. For the CDR3, the DNA is TGTGCCAGCAGTGGGGGGGACTTAGAGACCCAGTACTTC. Residues: CASSGGDLETQYF.

The genes are TRBV11-2 and TRBJ2-7; TRBD2 agrees at 13 bases. The CDR3 runs to 17 residues. Trimming took 3 bases from V and 3 from J; bases not matched to a gene: 8. The V gene's germline CDR1 is SGHAT and CDR2 FQNNGV. Written as DNA, the CDR3 is TGTGCCAGCAGCTTCTGGACTAGCGGGAGAGCCGACTACGAGCAGTACTTC. Protein product: CASSFWTSGRADYEQYF.